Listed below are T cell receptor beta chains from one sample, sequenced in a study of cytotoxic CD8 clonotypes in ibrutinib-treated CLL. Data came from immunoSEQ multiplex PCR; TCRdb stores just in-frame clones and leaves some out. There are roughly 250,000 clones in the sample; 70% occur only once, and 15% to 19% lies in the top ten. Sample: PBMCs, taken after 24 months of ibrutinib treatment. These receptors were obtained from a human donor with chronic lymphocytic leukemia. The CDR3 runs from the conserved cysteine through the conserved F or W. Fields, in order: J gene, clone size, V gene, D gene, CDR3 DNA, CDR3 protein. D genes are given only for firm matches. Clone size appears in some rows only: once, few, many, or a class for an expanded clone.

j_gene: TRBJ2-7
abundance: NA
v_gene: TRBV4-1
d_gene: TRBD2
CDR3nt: TGCGCCAGCAGCCAAGATGGGCTAGCGGGAGGGAACGAGCAGTACTTC
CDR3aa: CASSQDGLAGGNEQYF

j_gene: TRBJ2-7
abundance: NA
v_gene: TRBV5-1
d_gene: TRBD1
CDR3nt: TGCGCCAGCAGCTTGGAGGGACAGGGGGCGGACGAGCAGTACTTC
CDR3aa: CASSLEGQGADEQYF

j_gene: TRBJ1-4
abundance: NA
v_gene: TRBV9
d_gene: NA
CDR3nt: TGTGCCAGCAGCCTAACAGGAGCCAGTAATGAAAAACTGTTTTTT
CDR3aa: CASSLTGASNEKLFF

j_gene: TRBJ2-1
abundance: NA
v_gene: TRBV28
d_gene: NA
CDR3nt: TGTGCCAGCAGGGGGCCTGGGGGGTCCTACAATGAGCAGTTCTTC
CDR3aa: CASRGPGGSYNEQFF

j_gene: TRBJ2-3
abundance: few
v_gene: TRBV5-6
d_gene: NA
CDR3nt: TGTGCCAGCAGCTTGGCCGTAGATACGCAGTATTTT
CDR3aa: CASSLAVDTQYF

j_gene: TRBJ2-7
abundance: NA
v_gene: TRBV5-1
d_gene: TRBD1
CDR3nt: TGCGCCAGCAGCGTAGCATGGACAGGGGGGGATTACGAGCAGTACTTC
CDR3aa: CASSVAWTGGDYEQYF

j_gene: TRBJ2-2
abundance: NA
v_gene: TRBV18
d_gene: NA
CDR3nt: TGTGCCAGCTCACCAGGGCCTTCGAACACCGGGGAGCTGTTTTTT
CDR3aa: CASSPGPSNTGELFF

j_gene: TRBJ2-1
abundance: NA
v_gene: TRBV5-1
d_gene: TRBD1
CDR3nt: TGCGCCAGCAGCCTGGGACAGGGGGTCTACAATGAGCAGTTCTTC
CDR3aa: CASSLGQGVYNEQFF

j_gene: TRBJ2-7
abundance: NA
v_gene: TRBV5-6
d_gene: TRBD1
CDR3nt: TGTGCCAGCAGCCCCCCCGGGACAGTAACCTACGAGCAGTACTTC
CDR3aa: CASSPPGTVTYEQYF

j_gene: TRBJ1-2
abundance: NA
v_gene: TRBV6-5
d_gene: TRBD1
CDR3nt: TGTGCCAGCAGTTTACAGACAGGGGCTAACTATGGCTACACCTTC
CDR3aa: CASSLQTGANYGYTF

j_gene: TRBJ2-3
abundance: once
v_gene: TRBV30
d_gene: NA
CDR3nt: TGTGCCTGGAGTCCATCCCCCCCAGATACGCAGTATTTT
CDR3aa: CAWSPSPPDTQYF

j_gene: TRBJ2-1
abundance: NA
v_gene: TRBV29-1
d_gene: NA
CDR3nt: TGCAGCGTTGTTTTAGTCCGGGACTCAAGTGAGCAGTTCTTC
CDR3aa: CSVVLVRDSSEQFF

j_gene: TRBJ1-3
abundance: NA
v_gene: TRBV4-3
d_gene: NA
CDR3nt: TGCGCCAGCAGCCAAGAGGTTCCAGGGCGCTCTGGAAACACCATATATTTT
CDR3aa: CASSQEVPGRSGNTIYF

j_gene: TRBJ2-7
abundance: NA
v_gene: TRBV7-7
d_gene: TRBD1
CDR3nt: TGTGCTAGCAGCTTAGCCCATAGCCCCGGACAGGTTGGGTGCTTC
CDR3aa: CASSLAHSPGQVGCF

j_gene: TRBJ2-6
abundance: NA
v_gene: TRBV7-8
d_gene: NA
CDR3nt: TGTGCCAGCAGCTTAGCGTGGTGGAGCTCTAATCCGCCTGGGGCCAACGTCCTGACTTTC
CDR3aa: CASSLAWWSSNPPGANVLTF

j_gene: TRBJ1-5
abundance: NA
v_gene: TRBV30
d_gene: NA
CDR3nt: TGTGCCTGGGGGGCAGGGACGGAGTATCAGCCCCAGCATTTT
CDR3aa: CAWGAGTEYQPQHF

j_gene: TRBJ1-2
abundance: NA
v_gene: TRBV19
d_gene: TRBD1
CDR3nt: TGTGCCAGTAGTAATGGTTTCAACAGGGGGCTAGGGTATGGCTACACCTTC
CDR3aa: CASSNGFNRGLGYGYTF

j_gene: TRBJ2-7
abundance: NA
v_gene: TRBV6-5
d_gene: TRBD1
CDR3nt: TGTGCCAGCAGTTACAGCGGGACAGGGTCGTACGAGCAGTACTTC
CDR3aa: CASSYSGTGSYEQYF

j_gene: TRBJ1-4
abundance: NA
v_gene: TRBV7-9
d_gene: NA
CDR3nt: TGTGCCAGCAGCACACTTCGCTCTTTGACGGAACTTAATGAAAAACTGTTTTTT
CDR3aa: CASSTLRSLTELNEKLFF

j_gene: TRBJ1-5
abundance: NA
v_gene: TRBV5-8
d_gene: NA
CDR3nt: TGTGCCAGCAGCTTGACTCCCACACACGGTCAGCCCCAGCATTTT
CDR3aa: CASSLTPTHGQPQHF

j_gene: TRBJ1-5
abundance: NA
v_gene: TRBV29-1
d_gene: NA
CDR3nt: TGCAGCGCCCGGGGGCCGGGGCCGGGCAATCAGCCCCAGCATTTT
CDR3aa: CSARGPGPGNQPQHF

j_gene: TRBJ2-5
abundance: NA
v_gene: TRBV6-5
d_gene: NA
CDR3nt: TGTGCCAGCAGTCAGGGAAGGGCCCAGTACTTC
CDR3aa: CASSQGRAQYF

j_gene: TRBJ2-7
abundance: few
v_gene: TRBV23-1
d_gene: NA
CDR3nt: TGCGTCGTAACCGGGACGGCGACCTACGAGCAGTACTTC
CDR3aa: CVVTGTATYEQYF

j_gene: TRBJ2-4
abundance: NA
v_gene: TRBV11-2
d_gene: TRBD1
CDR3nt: TGTGCCAGCAGCCTAGGGGGCTGGAGCATTCAGTACTTC
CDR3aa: CASSLGGWSIQYF

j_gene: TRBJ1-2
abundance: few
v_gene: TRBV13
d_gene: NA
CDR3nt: TGTGCCAGCAGCCAGGCGACAGGTTGGGGCTACACCTTC
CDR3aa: CASSQATGWGYTF

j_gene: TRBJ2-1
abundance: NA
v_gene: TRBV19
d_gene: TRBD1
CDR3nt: TGTGCCAGTAGTATGTCCCTTACCGGGACAGGGCGGCATGAGCAGTTCTTC
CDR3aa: CASSMSLTGTGRHEQFF

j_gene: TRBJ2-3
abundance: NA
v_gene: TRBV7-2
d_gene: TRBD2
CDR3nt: TGTGCCAGCAGTCTCACCGGGACTAGCGTTCCATTTGCTACGCAGTATTTT
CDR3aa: CASSLTGTSVPFATQYF

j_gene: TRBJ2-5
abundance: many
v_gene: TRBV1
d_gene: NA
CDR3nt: TGCACCAGCAGCCAAACTCCTCTTTGGGGTAGCGGAAGGCAAGAGACCCAGTACTTC
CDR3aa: CTSSQTPLWGSGRQETQYF

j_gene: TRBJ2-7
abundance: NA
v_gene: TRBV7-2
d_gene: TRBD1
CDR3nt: TGTGCCAGCAGCTTCTATACAGGGGCGGAGCAGTACTTC
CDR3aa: CASSFYTGAEQYF

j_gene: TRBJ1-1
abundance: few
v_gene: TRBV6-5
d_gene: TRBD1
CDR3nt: TGTGCCAGCAGTTACAGGGCGACAGGGAAATCTTTCTTT
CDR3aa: CASSYRATGKSFF

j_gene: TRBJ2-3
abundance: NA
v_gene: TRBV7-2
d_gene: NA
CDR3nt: TGTGCCAGCAGCTTGTTCCGGGATAACACAGATACGCAGTATTTT
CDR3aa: CASSLFRDNTDTQYF

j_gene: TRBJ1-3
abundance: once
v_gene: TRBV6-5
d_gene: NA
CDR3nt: TGTGCCAGCAGCGCGAACTCTGGAAACACCATATATTTT
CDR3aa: CASSANSGNTIYF

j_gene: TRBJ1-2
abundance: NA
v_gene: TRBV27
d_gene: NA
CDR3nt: TGTGCCAGCAGTTTATCGCCGGGGTATGGCTACACCTTC
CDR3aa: CASSLSPGYGYTF

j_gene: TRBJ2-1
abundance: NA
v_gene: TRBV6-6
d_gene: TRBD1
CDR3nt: TGTGCCAGCAGTCGCGGGACAGGGGGACTTGAGCAGTTCTTC
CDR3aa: CASSRGTGGLEQFF

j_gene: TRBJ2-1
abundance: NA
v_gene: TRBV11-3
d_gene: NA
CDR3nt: TGTGCCAGCAGACCAGGGGGAGGACGTGATGATGAGCAGTTCTTC
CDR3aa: CASRPGGGRDDEQFF

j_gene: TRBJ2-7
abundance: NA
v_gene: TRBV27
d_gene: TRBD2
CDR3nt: TGTGCCAGCAGTTTTAAGGGACTAACAAACCTAGGCGAGCAGTACTTC
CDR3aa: CASSFKGLTNLGEQYF

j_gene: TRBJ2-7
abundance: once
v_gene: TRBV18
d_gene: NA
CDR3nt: TGTGCCAGCTCACCGTCCGACAGAAGAGCCTCCTACGAGCAGTACTTC
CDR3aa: CASSPSDRRASYEQYF

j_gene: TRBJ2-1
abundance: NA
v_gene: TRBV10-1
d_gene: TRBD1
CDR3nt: TGCGCCAGCAGTGACTCGAGGACAGGGATGAATGAGCAGTTCTTC
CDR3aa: CASSDSRTGMNEQFF

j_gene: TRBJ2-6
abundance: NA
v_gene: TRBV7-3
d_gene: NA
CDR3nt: TGTGCCAGCAGCCCCCAAGAGGCTAATGGGGCCAACGTCCTGACTTTC
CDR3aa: CASSPQEANGANVLTF

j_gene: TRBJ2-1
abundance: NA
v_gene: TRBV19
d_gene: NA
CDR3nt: TGTGCCAGCGGCCTCTCCTACAATGAGCAGTTCTTC
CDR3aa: CASGLSYNEQFF

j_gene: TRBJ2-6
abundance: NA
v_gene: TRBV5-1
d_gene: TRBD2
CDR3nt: TGCGCCAGCAGCTGGGAGGGGTCTGGGGCCAACGTCCTGACTTTC
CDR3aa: CASSWEGSGANVLTF

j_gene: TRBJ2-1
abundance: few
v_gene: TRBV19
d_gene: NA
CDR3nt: TGTGCCAGTAGTGTAGTACGGAACGATGAGCAGTTCTTC
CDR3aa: CASSVVRNDEQFF

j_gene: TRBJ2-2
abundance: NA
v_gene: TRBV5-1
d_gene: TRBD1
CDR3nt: TGCGCCAGCAGCTCGGGACAGGGCGACACCGGGGAGCTGTTTTTT
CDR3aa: CASSSGQGDTGELFF

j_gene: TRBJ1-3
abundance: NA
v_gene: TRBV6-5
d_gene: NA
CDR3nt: TGTGCCAGCAGTTACTCGACCACGAGCTCTGGAAACACCATATATTTT
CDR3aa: CASSYSTTSSGNTIYF

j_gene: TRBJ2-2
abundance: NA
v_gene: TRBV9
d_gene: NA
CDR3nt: TGTGCCAGCAATGGGGGGGCAGAAATGACCGGGGAGCTGTTTTTT
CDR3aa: CASNGGAEMTGELFF

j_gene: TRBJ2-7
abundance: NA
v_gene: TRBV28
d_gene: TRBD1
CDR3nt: TGTGCCAGCTTCGGGACAGACTCCCCCTACGAGCAGTACTTC
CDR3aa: CASFGTDSPYEQYF

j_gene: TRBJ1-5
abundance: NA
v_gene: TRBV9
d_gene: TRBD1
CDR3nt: TGTGCCAGCAGCGCCCAGGGGGACAGGAATCAGCCCCAGCATTTT
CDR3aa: CASSAQGDRNQPQHF

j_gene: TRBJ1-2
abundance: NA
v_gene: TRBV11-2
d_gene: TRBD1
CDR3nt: TGTGCCAGCAGCTTAAGTAACAGGGGCTCCGGCTACACCTTC
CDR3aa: CASSLSNRGSGYTF

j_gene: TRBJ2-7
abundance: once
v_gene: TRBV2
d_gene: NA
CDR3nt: TGTGCCAGCATACTCCGGGGAGCCTACTCCTACGAGCAGTACTTC
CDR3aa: CASILRGAYSYEQYF

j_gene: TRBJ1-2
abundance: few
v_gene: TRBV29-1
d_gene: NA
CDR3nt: TGCAGCGTTGTCGGGACCTCTAGTCTCTACACCTTC
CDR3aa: CSVVGTSSLYTF

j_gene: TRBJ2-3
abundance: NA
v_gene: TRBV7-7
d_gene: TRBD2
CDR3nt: TGTGCTAGCAGCTTGAAACCGGGACTAGCGGCAGATACGCAGTATTTT
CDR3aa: CASSLKPGLAADTQYF

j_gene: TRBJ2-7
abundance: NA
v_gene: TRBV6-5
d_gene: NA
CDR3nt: TGTGCCAGCAGTTACAAACCGTACTACGAGCAGTACTTC
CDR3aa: CASSYKPYYEQYF

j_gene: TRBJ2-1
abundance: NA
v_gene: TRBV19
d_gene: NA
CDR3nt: TGTGCCAGTAGTAAAGTGGGGAGCGATGAGCAGTTCTTC
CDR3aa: CASSKVGSDEQFF

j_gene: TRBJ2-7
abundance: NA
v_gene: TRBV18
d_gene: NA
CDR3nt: TGTGCCAGCTCACAAACCCGGGCTGACTACGAGCAGTACTTC
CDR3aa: CASSQTRADYEQYF

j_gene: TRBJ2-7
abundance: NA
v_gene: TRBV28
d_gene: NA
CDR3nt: TGTGCCAGCCTGAGCCTGAACTACGAGCAGTACTTC
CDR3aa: CASLSLNYEQYF

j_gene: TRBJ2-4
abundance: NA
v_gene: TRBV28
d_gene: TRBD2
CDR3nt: TGTGCCAGCACCGGGACTAGCGGGAGCGGAGGCAAAAACATTCAGTACTTC
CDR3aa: CASTGTSGSGGKNIQYF

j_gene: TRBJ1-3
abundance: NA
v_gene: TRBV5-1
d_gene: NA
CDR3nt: TGCGCCAGCAGCTTCGGACAGACCATCTCTGGAAACACCATATATTTT
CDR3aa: CASSFGQTISGNTIYF